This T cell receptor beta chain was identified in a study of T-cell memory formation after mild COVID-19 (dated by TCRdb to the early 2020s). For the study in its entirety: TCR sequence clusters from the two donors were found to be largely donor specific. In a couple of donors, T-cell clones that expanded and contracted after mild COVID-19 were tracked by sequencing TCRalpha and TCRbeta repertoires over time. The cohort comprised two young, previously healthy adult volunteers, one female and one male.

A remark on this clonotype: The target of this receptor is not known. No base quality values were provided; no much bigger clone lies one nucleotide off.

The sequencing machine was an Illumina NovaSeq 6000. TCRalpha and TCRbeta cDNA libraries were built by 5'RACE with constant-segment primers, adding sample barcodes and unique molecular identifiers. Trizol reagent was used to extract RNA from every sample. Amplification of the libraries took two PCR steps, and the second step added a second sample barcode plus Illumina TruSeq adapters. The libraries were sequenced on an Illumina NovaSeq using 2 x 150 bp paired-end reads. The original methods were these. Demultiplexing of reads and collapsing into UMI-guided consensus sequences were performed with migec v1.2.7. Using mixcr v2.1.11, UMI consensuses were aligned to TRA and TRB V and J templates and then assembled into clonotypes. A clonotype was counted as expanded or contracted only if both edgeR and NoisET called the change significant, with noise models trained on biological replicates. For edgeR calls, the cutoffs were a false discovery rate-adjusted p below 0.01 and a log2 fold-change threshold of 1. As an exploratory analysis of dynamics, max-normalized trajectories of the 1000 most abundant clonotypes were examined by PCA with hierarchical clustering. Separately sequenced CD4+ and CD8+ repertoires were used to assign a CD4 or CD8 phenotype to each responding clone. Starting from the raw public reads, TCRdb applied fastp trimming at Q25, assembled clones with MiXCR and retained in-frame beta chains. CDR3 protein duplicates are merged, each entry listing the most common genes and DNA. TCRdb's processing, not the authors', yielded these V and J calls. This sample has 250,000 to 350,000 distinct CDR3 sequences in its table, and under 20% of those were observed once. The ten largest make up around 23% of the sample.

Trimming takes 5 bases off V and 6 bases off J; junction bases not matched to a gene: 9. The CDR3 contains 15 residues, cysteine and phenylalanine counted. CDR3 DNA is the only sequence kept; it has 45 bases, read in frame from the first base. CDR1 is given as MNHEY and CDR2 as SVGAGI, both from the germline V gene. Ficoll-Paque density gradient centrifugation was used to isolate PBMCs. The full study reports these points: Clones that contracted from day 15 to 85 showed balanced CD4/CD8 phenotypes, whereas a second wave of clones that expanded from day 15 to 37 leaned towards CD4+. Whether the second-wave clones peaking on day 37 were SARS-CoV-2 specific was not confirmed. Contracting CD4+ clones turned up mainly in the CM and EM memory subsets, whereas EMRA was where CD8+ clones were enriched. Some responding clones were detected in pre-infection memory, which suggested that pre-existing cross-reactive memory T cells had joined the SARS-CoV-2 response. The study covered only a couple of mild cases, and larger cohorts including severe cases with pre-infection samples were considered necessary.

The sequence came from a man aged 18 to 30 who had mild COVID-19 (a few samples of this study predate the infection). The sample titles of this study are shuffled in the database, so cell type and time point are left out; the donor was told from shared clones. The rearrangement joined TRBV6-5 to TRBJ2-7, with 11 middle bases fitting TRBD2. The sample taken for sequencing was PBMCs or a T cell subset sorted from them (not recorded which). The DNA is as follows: TGTGCCAGCAGTCCCCTTCTAGCGGGGGGTCTCGAGCAGTACTTC. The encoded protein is CASSPLLAGGLEQYF.